A single count supports the clone carrying this T cell receptor beta chain. The antigen is unknown. The sample originates from a study of OX40 agonist ivuxolimab in advanced cancers. The wider study: Dose-escalation patients were diagnosed with hepatocellular carcinoma, melanoma, renal cell cancer or head and neck cancer. The group had a mean age of around 60 years, ranged from about 23 to 85, and was 82.7% male. Study-level points and caveats: Undetermined was the antigen specificity of the expanded peripheral T cells.

The germline V gene has CDR1 SGDLS and CDR2 YYNGEE. V shed 6 bases and J shed 2 bases, with 12 bases lying between them. This CDR3 has 15 amino acids. Some clones are missing from TCRdb's copy, which holds only in-frame ones; the method was immunoSEQ multiplex PCR. The sample holds around 50,000 clones, around 84% seen once. This TCR was sampled from an adult with an advanced solid tumor such as melanoma, head and neck, liver or kidney cancer. The sequenced sample was CD4+ or CD8+ T cells sorted from blood, obtained in a trial of the OX40 agonist ivuxolimab. The genes are TRBV9 and TRBJ2-6; a possible D gene is TRBD1 (5 bases). CDR3 residues: CASTPTGAGANVLTF. In nucleotides, the CDR3 is TGTGCCAGCACTCCAACAGGCGCTGGGGCCAACGTCCTGACTTTC.